This record concerns one T cell receptor (beta chain) sequence. Its cognate antigen is unknown. V lost 0 bases, J lost 3 bases, and 7 bases stayed unmatched. The germline CDR1 and CDR2 sequences are SGHNT and YYREEE (reference sequence). This CDR3 region has 16 residues. TCRdb reanalysed the reads using MiXCR and keeps one entry per CDR3 protein. Of around 750,000 distinct CDR3 sequences in the sample, approximately 32% were seen once. The entry originates in a study of T cell repertoires in cytomegalovirus infection. Study at large: HLA-C-restricted CMV epitopes, recently identified, and well-studied HLA-B-restricted ones were used by the study. TCR beta signatures that were public indicated CMV infection and matching HLA type.

Findings and limits, study-wide: Ex vivo, HLA-C-restricted CMV-specific TCR beta clonotypes prevailed over the rest of the response. Summed frequency of public TCR beta families distinguished CMV carriers with the relevant HLA.

The chain is built from TRBV5-4 and TRBJ1-1, with 8 bases fitting TRBD1. This clonotype originated in a human donor in good health (CMV status not recorded). Some clones in this sample may be carry-over from other donors' samples. Sequenced here: cultured CD8+ T cells from PBMCs, sampled from culture after CMV antigen stimulation. In DNA form, the CDR3 reads TGTGCCAGCAGCTTGGATTCCCAGGGGGCGCACACTGAAGCTTTCTTT. Protein sequence: CASSLDSQGAHTEAFF.